A single sample is the source of the 31 T cell receptor beta chains below, sequenced in a study of identical twins. TCRdb processed the 5' RACE reads anew with MiXCR; each CDR3 protein has one entry. The profile shows about 530,000 distinct CDR3 sequences, about a fifth of them singletons. This sample was shared with a second study, whose subject was yellow fever vaccine responses in identical twins.

The sample was CD4+ T cells sorted from blood. These receptors were obtained from a woman between 18 and 30 years old in good health.

This clonotype was detected many times. CDR3 in amino acids: CASSLRADSYTF. As DNA, the CDR3 is TGCGCCAGCAGCCTCCGGGCAGACAGCTACACCTTC. The V gene is TRBV5-1, the J gene TRBJ1-2; no clear D. V dropped 4 bases and J dropped 9 bases, with 13 bases sitting between them. CDR3 length equals 12 residues. Per the germline V gene, CDR1 is SGHRS and CDR2 is YFSETQ.

This clonotype was observed a handful of times. The chain recombines TRBV5-1 with TRBJ2-7; D may be TRBD2 (5 bases). CDR3 length: 15 amino acids. CDR1 is SGHRS and CDR2 is YFSETQ in the germline V gene. Trimming left V 0 bases short and J 3 bases short, with 13 bases between. CDR3 DNA sequence: TGCGCCAGCAGCTTGGTGGCCGGGGAACTCTACGAGCAGTACTTC. Its protein is CASSLVAGELYEQYF. The whole variable domain, filled in from reference TRBV5-1 and TRBJ2-7, reads KAGVTQTPRYLIKTRGQQVTLSCSPISGHRSVSWYQQTPGQGLQFLFEYFSETQRNKGNFPGRFSGRQFSNSRSEMNVSTLELGDSALYLCASSLVAGELYEQYFGPGTRLTVT.

This clonotype was found a few times. J is TRBJ2-1 and V is TRBV5-1, with 14 bases that match TRBD2. This CDR3 is built from 16 residues. Germline values: CDR1 SGHRS, CDR2 YFSETQ. With 4 bases clipped from V and 8 bases from J, the junction kept 8 bases outside the gene matches. CDR3 nucleotides: TGCGCCAGCAGCGACGGGACTAGCGGGAGTCAGTATGAGCAGTTCTTC. It yields the protein CASSDGTSGSQYEQFF.

This clonotype was seen a handful of times. V and J are TRBV7-9 and TRBJ2-7; 7 bases are shared with TRBD2. CDR3 length: 15 amino acids. V lost 1 base and J lost 7; bases outside the gene matches: 10. Germline V lookup: CDR1 SEHNR, CDR2 FQNEAQ (reference sequence). In nucleotides, the CDR3 is TGTGCCAGCAGCTTAGTGGCGGGAGTAGGCGGGGAGCAGTACTTC. Translating it yields CASSLVAGVGGEQYF.

With respect to this clonotype: One end of the junction fails to match germline, which may point to a read error. The CDR3 region is CATSREGQEVFF. DNA of the CDR3: TGTGCCACCAGCAGAGAGGGTCAGGAGGTGTTTTTT. V gene TRBV15 combines with J gene TRBJ2-2, with TRBD2 as a possible D gene (5 bases). Germline V gives CDR1 LNHNV, CDR2 YYDKDF (reference sequence). The CDR3 has 12 amino acids.

The gene calls are TRBV5-6 and TRBJ2-1; no clear D gene. The V gene lost 4 bases and the J gene lost 5 bases, with 7 bases spanning the gap. This CDR3 spans 12 amino acids. Germline lookup yields CDR1 SGHDT and CDR2 YYEEEE. CDR3 in amino acids: CASSLNNNEQFF. The CDR3 DNA sequence: TGTGCCAGCAGCCTGAATAACAATGAGCAGTTCTTC.

This chain uses TRBV15 with TRBJ1-6; unclear D gene. V lost 4 bases and J lost 7, with 8 bases in between. CDR3 size: 13 residues. Germline V gene sequence: CDR1 LNHNV, CDR2 YYDKDF (reference sequence). DNA of the CDR3: TGTGCCACCAGCACCCATCCGAATTCACCCCTCCACTTT. It translates to CATSTHPNSPLHF.

The CDR3 nucleotides read TGTGCCAGCAGCCGAGGGGGGGGCCCCTACGGGCAGTACGTC. Translating it yields CASSRGGGPYGQYV. The chain carries TRBV6-1 and TRBJ2-7; TRBD2 might be the D (7 bases). CDR3 length: 14 amino acids. Germline CDR1 MNHNS, CDR2 SASEGT.

The V gene is TRBV19, the J gene TRBJ2-1, with 7 nucleotides matching TRBD2. With 4 bases clipped from V and 2 bases from J, the junction kept 5 bases outside the gene matches. CDR3 size: 15 residues. Germline CDR1 is LNHDA and CDR2 is SQIVND (reference sequence). The CDR3 DNA follows: TGTGCCAGTAGTAGCTCTAGCGGTCCCTACAATGAGCAGTTCTTC. Translated: CASSSSSGPYNEQFF.

The J gene is TRBJ1-5, the V gene TRBV20-1; the D gene is possibly TRBD1 (5 bases). Per the germline V gene, CDR1 is DFQATT and CDR2 is SNEGSKA (reference sequence). The CDR3 length is 14 residues. The V gene lost 6 bases and the J gene lost 0 bases, with 12 bases spanning the gap. The CDR3 nucleotides are TGCAGTGCCACCGACAGAGATAGCAATCAGCCCCAGCATTTT. Translating it yields CSATDRDSNQPQHF.

This clonotype appeared many times. The chain is built from TRBV12-3 or TRBV12-4 and TRBJ2-1, with 10 bases aligning to TRBD2. V was clipped by 2 bases and J by 5 bases; unmatched bases: 3. The CDR3 loop spans 15 amino acids. This chain's CDR3 is CASSLRTSGNNEQFF. The CDR3 coding sequence is TGTGCCAGCAGTTTAAGGACTAGCGGTAACAATGAGCAGTTCTTC.

This chain links TRBV5-1 with TRBJ2-1, with a tentative D call TRBD1 (5 bases). The CDR3 spans 15 residues. CDR1 is SGHRS, CDR2 YFSETQ, per germline. The V end was cut by 0 bases, the J end by 6 bases, with 13 bases between. This CDR3 reads CASSLGGQGGNEQFF. CDR3 nucleotides: TGCGCCAGCAGCTTGGGAGGTCAGGGTGGCAATGAGCAGTTCTTC.

This chain links TRBV7-4 with TRBJ2-1; D may be TRBD1 (6 bases). The CDR3 length is 16 residues. Looked up from germline, CDR1 is SGHVT and CDR2 is SQSDAQ. V was pared by 4 bases and J by 7 bases, with 20 bases between. DNA of the CDR3: TGTGCCAGCAGCTGTCACGACGGACAGAAAATGAATGAGCAGTTCTTC. Translating gives CASSCHDGQKMNEQFF.

The rearrangement uses TRBV7-2 and TRBJ2-1; 15 bases align to TRBD2. V lost 5 bases and J lost 7; bases outside the gene matches: 9. The CDR3 extends over 17 amino acids. CDR1 and CDR2 (germline): SGHTA, FQGNSA. The CDR3 nucleotides are TGTGCCAGCAGCCCCCGGACTAGCGGGGGGGCAAGGAATGAGCAGTTCTTC. Amino acid sequence: CASSPRTSGGARNEQFF.

Only a few counts were recorded for this clonotype. The chain couples TRBV12-3 or TRBV12-4 to TRBJ2-1; 8 bases match TRBD2. V lost 5 bases, J lost 8 bases, and 8 bases stayed unmatched. The CDR3 length is 14 residues. The CDR3 region has the DNA TGTGCCAGCAGTGCCGGGACTAGTTTCCATGAGCAGTTCTTC. This gives the protein CASSAGTSFHEQFF.

The rearrangement links TRBV20-1 to TRBJ2-7, with D possibly being TRBD2 (7 bases). Looked up from germline, CDR1 is DFQATT and CDR2 is SNEGSKA (reference sequence). This CDR3 has 13 residues. Deletions cut 5 bases from V and 2 bases from J, with 13 bases between. As DNA, the CDR3 is TGCAGTGCTTGGGGAGGGGGGCCCTACGAGCAGTACTTC. Its translation: CSAWGGGPYEQYF.

The CDR3 DNA sequence: TGTGCCAGCAGCCCGTACGGGATTAGCTCCTACGAGCAGTACTTC. It is translated as CASSPYGISSYEQYF. The chain combines TRBV3-1 with TRBJ2-7; possibly TRBD2 for D (5 bases). Germline CDR1 and CDR2: LGHDT and YNNKEL (reference sequence). The ends were cut back, 4 bases at V and 0 bases at J, with 13 bases in the middle. This CDR3 has 15 amino acids.

A few counts support this clonotype. The rearrangement joins TRBV12-3 or TRBV12-4 to TRBJ2-5; TRBD1 is a possible D gene (5 bases). The CDR3 is 14 residues long. Trimming removed 5 bases from V and 2 bases from J, with 12 bases in between. CDR3: CASSNNYRQETQYF. The CDR3, as DNA: TGTGCCAGCAGTAACAACTACAGGCAAGAGACCCAGTACTTC.

The gene calls are TRBV28 and TRBJ2-7; 8 nucleotides match TRBD1. Germline assignment: CDR1 MDHEN and CDR2 SYDVKM. V dropped 3 bases and J dropped 0; count of bases not matched to a gene: 7. The CDR3 length is 16 residues. The CDR3 coding sequence is TGTGCCAGCAGTTTCCGAGGACAGGGAAACTCCTACGAGCAGTACGTC. It yields the protein CASSFRGQGNSYEQYV.

There are a few counts of this clonotype. The CDR3, as DNA: TGTGCCAGCAGCTTCGCCCCCAAAAACATTCAGTACTTC. Its translation: CASSFAPKNIQYF. The V call is TRBV5-6, the J call TRBJ2-4; D ambiguous. This CDR3 contains 13 residues. Trimming pared 2 bases from V and 2 bases from J, leaving 5 bases between. Germline assignment: CDR1 SGHDT and CDR2 YYEEEE.

Comments on this clonotype: Because the CDR3's place on the DNA is in doubt, the DNA is left out and the CDR3 is given as listed by TCRdb. This chain links TRBV9 with TRBJ2-3; the table names TRBD1, a call not compared with the DNA. Termini included, the CDR3 measures 13 amino acids. From germline, CDR1 is SGDLS and CDR2 YYNGEE. Here the CDR3 reads CASSVGPGDTQYF.

Here the CDR3 reads CASTTRGAGEGETQYF. CDR3 in DNA: TGTGCCAGCACAACCCGGGGGGCGGGAGAGGGAGAGACCCAGTACTTC. The rearrangement links TRBV12-3 or TRBV12-4 to TRBJ2-5; possibly TRBD2 for D (7 bases). The CDR3 has 16 amino acids. Trimming left V 7 bases short and J 4 bases short, with 22 bases between.

The table lists this clonotype with a few counts. The chain carries TRBV2 and TRBJ2-4; D uncertain. CDR3 size: 15 residues. CDR1 SNHLY and CDR2 FYNNEI come from the germline V gene. Trimming pared 7 bases from V and 3 bases from J, leaving 16 bases between. The DNA of the CDR3 is TGTGCCAGCAAGTCGCCGGATGGCGGCAAAAACATTCAGTACTTC. Its translation: CASKSPDGGKNIQYF.

The rearrangement joins TRBV10-3 to TRBJ2-3; D unresolved. In germline, CDR1 is ENHRY, CDR2 SYGVKD. V shed 0 bases and J shed 2 bases, with 3 bases lying between them. The CDR3 length is 13 residues. CDR3 sequence: CAISESHTDTQYF. CDR3 coding DNA: TGTGCCATCAGTGAGTCGCACACAGATACGCAGTATTTT.

This clonotype was observed a handful of times. The DNA of the CDR3 is TGTGCCAGCAGCCCATCCGGCGGGGGGATAGCCAAAAACATTCAGTACTTC. It translates to CASSPSGGGIAKNIQYF. J is TRBJ2-4 and V is TRBV7-9, with TRBD2 identical over 8 bases. The CDR3 sequence is 17 residues long. Germline CDR1 is SEHNR and CDR2 is FQNEAQ (reference sequence). The J segment lost 0 bases and the V segment lost 5 bases, leaving 9 bases of the junction unmatched.

CDR3 sequence (DNA): TGTGCCAGCAGCTTAGCAACAGGGACCCCAGATACGCAGTATTTT. It is translated as CASSLATGTPDTQYF. The V call is TRBV7-9, the J call TRBJ2-3, with a possible D match to TRBD1 (6 bases). Trimming stripped 0 bases from V and 4 bases from J, with 11 bases between. Germline V gives CDR1 SEHNR, CDR2 FQNEAQ (reference sequence). This CDR3 has 15 amino acids.

This clonotype was picked up a small number of times. The chain is built from TRBV10-3 and TRBJ2-1; D not certain. The germline V and J ends were trimmed by 6 bases and 5 bases, with 8 bases remaining between them. CDR3 length: 12 residues. Per the germline V gene, CDR1 is ENHRY and CDR2 is SYGVKD. The CDR3, as DNA: TGTGCCATCAGCGACAACAACAATGAGCAGTTCTTC. Translated: CAISDNNNEQFF.

There are a few counts of this clonotype. The rearrangement links TRBV2 to TRBJ2-6; D ambiguous. In germline, CDR1 is SNHLY, CDR2 FYNNEI. The CDR3 spans 12 residues. Trimming left V 2 bases short and J 8 bases short, with 4 bases between. For the CDR3, the DNA is TGTGCCAGCAGTGAACGGTCCAACGTCCTGACTTTC. Residues: CASSERSNVLTF.

This clonotype has more than one count but fewer than ten. The V call is TRBV14, the J call TRBJ2-1; perhaps TRBD2 as D (7 bases). CDR3 size: 16 residues. Trimming left V 1 base short and J 7 bases short, with 17 bases between. The germline gives CDR1 SGHDN, CDR2 FVKESK. As DNA, the CDR3 is TGTGCCAGCAGCCAAGTCTTCGGGGGGCGGTGGAATGAGCAGTTCTTC. Encoded protein: CASSQVFGGRWNEQFF.

The chain combines TRBV11-2 with TRBJ2-7; no reliable D call. CDR1 SGHAT and CDR2 FQNNGV come from the germline V gene. The CDR3 consists of 11 residues. CDR3 amino acids: CDSSLEGEQYV. CDR3 bases: TGTGACAGCAGCTTAGAAGGCGAGCAGTACGTC.

A few counts support this clonotype. This chain uses TRBV2 with TRBJ2-3; 11 positions agree with TRBD2. The CDR3 length is 16 residues. Trimming at V came to 4 bases and at J to 6 bases, leaving 9 bases not matched to a gene. Germline CDR1 and CDR2: SNHLY and FYNNEI. The CDR3 loop reads CASSAEGLAVSDTQYF. CDR3 in DNA: TGTGCCAGCAGTGCGGAGGGACTAGCGGTATCGGATACGCAGTATTTT.